This is a list of T cell receptor beta chains from one sample in a study of blood T cell repertoires in COVID-19. Libraries were prepared by immunoSEQ multiplex PCR; TCRdb keeps only in-frame clonotypes and omits some of them. The profile covers 150,000 to 200,000 clones, with approximately 92% appearing a single time and approximately 0.5% taken by the ten largest. Input material: peripheral blood. These receptors were taken from a man in his fifties or sixties with acute or convalescent COVID-19. Each CDR3 is given with its conserved first and last residue. Fields, in order: clone size, J gene, D gene, V gene, CDR3 DNA, CDR3 protein. The D gene is left open where the match is weak. Rows give clone size only sometimes, using once, few, many, or a class for an expanded clone.

size: -; J: TRBJ2-2; D: -; V: TRBV5-1; DNA: TGCGCCAGCAGCTCCAACAGGGGGGGGACCGGGGAGCTGTTTTTT; CDR3: CASSSNRGGTGELFF
size: few; J: TRBJ1-1; D: -; V: TRBV7-3; DNA: TGTGCCAGCAGCTTAGGGCTCGGCAGGAACACTGAAGCTTTCTTT; CDR3: CASSLGLGRNTEAFF
size: -; J: TRBJ2-1; D: TRBD2; V: TRBV29-1; DNA: TGCAGCGTTGTGTCGGCTAGCGGGACCTACAATGAGCAGTTCTTC; CDR3: CSVVSASGTYNEQFF
size: -; J: TRBJ1-6; D: -; V: TRBV6-5; DNA: TGTGCCAGCAGCGGACAGCTCAATAATTCACCCCTCCACTTT; CDR3: CASSGQLNNSPLHF
size: -; J: TRBJ1-5; D: -; V: TRBV9; DNA: TGTGCCAGCAGCGCCACAGGGTTTAGCAATCAGCCCCAGCATTTT; CDR3: CASSATGFSNQPQHF
size: -; J: TRBJ2-3; D: -; V: TRBV19; DNA: TGTGCCAGTAGCTTTCCCACAGATACGCAGTATTTT; CDR3: CASSFPTDTQYF
size: -; J: TRBJ2-2; D: -; V: TRBV4-1; DNA: TGCGCCAGCAGCCAAGGCCTGGGCAGGACGAACACCGGGGAGCTGTTTTTT; CDR3: CASSQGLGRTNTGELFF
size: -; J: TRBJ1-4; D: TRBD1; V: TRBV18; DNA: TGTGCCAGCTCACTGGGACAGGGAAGAGGTGAAAAACTGTTTTTT; CDR3: CASSLGQGRGEKLFF
size: -; J: TRBJ2-6; D: -; V: TRBV5-1; DNA: TGCGCCAGCAGCCGCGGGGATTCTGGGGCCAACGTCCTGACTTTC; CDR3: CASSRGDSGANVLTF
size: -; J: TRBJ1-2; D: -; V: TRBV5-5; DNA: TGTGCCAGCAGCTTGGGTCAGGTCAGCGGCTACACCTTC; CDR3: CASSLGQVSGYTF
size: -; J: TRBJ1-5; D: -; V: TRBV4-1; DNA: TGCGCCAGCAGCCAAGAGTACAATCAGCCCCAGCATTTT; CDR3: CASSQEYNQPQHF
size: -; J: TRBJ2-3; D: TRBD2; V: TRBV18; DNA: TGTGCCAGCTCATCAAATCTAGCGGGAGGGCGAGATACGCAGTATTTT; CDR3: CASSSNLAGGRDTQYF
size: -; J: TRBJ2-4; D: TRBD1; V: TRBV7-8; DNA: TGTGCCAGCAGCTTAGCAGGGGGCCGGAACATTCAGTACTTC; CDR3: CASSLAGGRNIQYF
size: -; J: TRBJ1-4; D: -; V: TRBV15; DNA: TGTGCCACCAGCAGAGGCTCACAGACCCCGGAAAAACTGTTTTTT; CDR3: CATSRGSQTPEKLFF
size: -; J: TRBJ2-3; D: TRBD2; V: TRBV9; DNA: TGTGCCAGCAGCCTCCTCGGACTAGCGGGGCAAGATACGCAGTATTTT; CDR3: CASSLLGLAGQDTQYF
size: once; J: TRBJ1-2; D: -; V: TRBV13; DNA: TGTGCCAGCAGTGGGAGCGGGCTCGGTGGCTACACCTTC; CDR3: CASSGSGLGGYTF
size: -; J: TRBJ1-2; D: TRBD1; V: TRBV19; DNA: TGTGCCAGTAATGGACAGGGGGCCTTAGTGGAGAGCTACACCTTC; CDR3: CASNGQGALVESYTF
size: -; J: TRBJ1-4; D: -; V: TRBV2; DNA: TGTGCCAGCACCCCCGGGACATATCGGGAAAAACTGTTTTTT; CDR3: CASTPGTYREKLFF
size: -; J: TRBJ2-7; D: TRBD2; V: TRBV27; DNA: TGTGCCAGCAGGGGTAGCGGGACCTACGAGCAGTACTTC; CDR3: CASRGSGTYEQYF
size: -; J: TRBJ2-1; D: TRBD1; V: TRBV3-1/TRBV3-2; DNA: TGTGCCAGCAGCCAAGGTCCGACAGGGTCCACCGGGGAGCAGTTCTTC; CDR3: CASSQGPTGSTGEQFF
size: -; J: TRBJ2-3; D: -; V: TRBV3-1/TRBV3-2; DNA: TGTGCCAGCAGCCAAGTGGTGCAGGGGAGCACAGATACGCAGTATTTT; CDR3: CASSQVVQGSTDTQYF
size: -; J: TRBJ1-6; D: -; V: TRBV19; DNA: TGTGCCAGTTCGGGACACTATAATTCACCCCTCCACTTT; CDR3: CASSGHYNSPLHF
size: -; J: TRBJ1-3; D: -; V: TRBV10-3; DNA: TGTGCCATCAGTACGACAGCCTCTGGAAACACCATATATTTT; CDR3: CAISTTASGNTIYF
size: -; J: TRBJ2-1; D: TRBD2; V: TRBV28; DNA: TGTGCCAGCAACGCTAGCGGGAGGACCGTCCTAGACAATGAGCAGTTCTTC; CDR3: CASNASGRTVLDNEQFF
size: -; J: TRBJ2-7; D: -; V: TRBV10-2; DNA: TGCGCCAGCAGTGACCGTTACGAGCAGTACTTC; CDR3: CASSDRYEQYF
size: -; J: TRBJ2-2; D: TRBD2; V: TRBV4-2; DNA: TGTGCCAGCAGCCCGGGACTAGGAGGCACCGGGGAGCTGTTTTTT; CDR3: CASSPGLGGTGELFF
size: -; J: TRBJ1-3; D: -; V: TRBV28; DNA: TGTGCCAGCAGTGGAACAGGCGGACACACCATATATTTT; CDR3: CASSGTGGHTIYF
size: -; J: TRBJ2-7; D: TRBD1; V: TRBV9; DNA: TGTGCCAGCAGCGTCCGGGACAGGGGCTCCTACGAGCAGTACTTC; CDR3: CASSVRDRGSYEQYF
size: -; J: TRBJ2-5; D: TRBD2; V: TRBV28; DNA: TGTGCCAGCAGACTCGGGACTATGAAGACCCAGTACTTC; CDR3: CASRLGTMKTQYF
size: -; J: TRBJ2-1; D: TRBD2; V: TRBV7-9; DNA: TGTGCCAGCAGCTTCCCAGCGGGGGGGGTAGAAAATGAGCAGTTCTTC; CDR3: CASSFPAGGVENEQFF
size: -; J: TRBJ1-2; D: -; V: TRBV7-8; DNA: TGTGCCAGCAGCCCAGGTTATGGCTACACCTTC; CDR3: CASSPGYGYTF
size: -; J: TRBJ2-2; D: TRBD1; V: TRBV7-3; DNA: TGTGCCAGCAGCTTAGGGACAGGAGAGTCCGGGGAGCTGTTTTTT; CDR3: CASSLGTGESGELFF
size: -; J: TRBJ1-1; D: TRBD1; V: TRBV19; DNA: TGTGCCAGTAGTACCGGACAGGGGGGGAACCCTGAAGCTTTCTTT; CDR3: CASSTGQGGNPEAFF
size: -; J: TRBJ2-7; D: TRBD1; V: TRBV18; DNA: TGTGCCAGCCACATTAATCTAGGGACAGGGAGCAACGAGCAGTACTTC; CDR3: CASHINLGTGSNEQYF
size: -; J: TRBJ2-3; D: -; V: TRBV27; DNA: TGTGCCAGCAAGGAGAGGGAGCTAGGCACAGATACGCAGTATTTT; CDR3: CASKERELGTDTQYF
size: -; J: TRBJ1-2; D: -; V: TRBV21-1; DNA: TGTGCCAGCAGCAAAGGTTCCGCACGGGGCTATGGCTACACCTTC; CDR3: CASSKGSARGYGYTF
size: -; J: TRBJ1-1; D: TRBD1; V: TRBV7-3; DNA: TGTGCCAGCAGCTTATCACCAGGGACAGGGCTCACTGAAGCTTTCTTT; CDR3: CASSLSPGTGLTEAFF
size: -; J: TRBJ2-2; D: TRBD2; V: TRBV14; DNA: TGTGCCAGCAGCCAACTATCCGGGACTAGCGGGGCCGGGGAGCTGTTTTTT; CDR3: CASSQLSGTSGAGELFF
size: -; J: TRBJ2-2; D: TRBD1; V: TRBV19; DNA: TGTGCCAGTAGTTTTCGACAGGGGGCGTGGACCGGGGAGCTGTTTTTT; CDR3: CASSFRQGAWTGELFF
size: -; J: TRBJ1-1; D: -; V: TRBV7-9; DNA: TGTGCCAGCAGCCTACAGGGTCTGAGGACTGAAGCTTTCTTT; CDR3: CASSLQGLRTEAFF
size: -; J: TRBJ1-1; D: -; V: TRBV2; DNA: TGTGCCAGCAGTGAATACGCGGGGGGCGCCGGGACTGAAGCTTTCTTT; CDR3: CASSEYAGGAGTEAFF
size: -; J: TRBJ1-1; D: TRBD1; V: TRBV5-1; DNA: TGCGCCAGCAGCTTGCGAGGACAGGGGACTGAAGCTTTCTTT; CDR3: CASSLRGQGTEAFF
size: -; J: TRBJ1-6; D: TRBD1; V: TRBV19; DNA: TGTGCCAGTAGTACGGGACAGGGGGCAAATTCACCCCTCCACTTT; CDR3: CASSTGQGANSPLHF
size: -; J: TRBJ2-7; D: TRBD2; V: TRBV6-1; DNA: TGTGCCAGCAGTGATCTACTAGCGGGGTCCTACGAGCAGTACTTC; CDR3: CASSDLLAGSYEQYF
size: -; J: TRBJ2-7; D: TRBD2; V: TRBV14; DNA: TGTGCCAGCAGCCAAGTGTATCTAGCGGAGGGTTCCTACGAGCAGTACTTC; CDR3: CASSQVYLAEGSYEQYF
size: once; J: TRBJ2-1; D: TRBD2; V: TRBV6-2/TRBV6-3; DNA: TGTGCCAGCAGCCTACTAGCGGGGGGTGGGAATGAGCAGTTCTTC; CDR3: CASSLLAGGGNEQFF
size: -; J: TRBJ2-4; D: -; V: TRBV7-2; DNA: TGTGCCAGCAGCTTAGGGTCCCTAGAGGAAGGCATTCAGTACTTC; CDR3: CASSLGSLEEGIQYF
size: -; J: TRBJ1-1; D: -; V: TRBV19; DNA: TGTGCCAGTAGTCGACAGGAGAACACTGAAGCTTTCTTT; CDR3: CASSRQENTEAFF
size: -; J: TRBJ1-1; D: -; V: TRBV16; DNA: TGTGCCAGCAGCGCCCAGGGATTGAACACTGAAGCTTTCTTT; CDR3: CASSAQGLNTEAFF
size: -; J: TRBJ2-2; D: TRBD2; V: TRBV7-2; DNA: TGTGCCAGCTCTGGGAGGGGCTACGGGGAGCTGTTTTTT; CDR3: CASSGRGYGELFF
size: -; J: TRBJ2-7; D: -; V: TRBV5-4; DNA: TGTGCCAGCAGAACCGACAGGTCAACCTACGAGCAGTACTTC; CDR3: CASRTDRSTYEQYF
size: once; J: TRBJ2-2; D: -; V: TRBV28; DNA: TGTGCCAGCAGCCCCGGAGGAACCGGGGAGCTGTTTTTT; CDR3: CASSPGGTGELFF
size: -; J: TRBJ2-3; D: -; V: TRBV15; DNA: TGTGCCACCAGCAGAGATCCAGCAGATACGCAGTATTTT; CDR3: CATSRDPADTQYF
size: few; J: TRBJ1-5; D: -; V: TRBV19; DNA: TGTGCCAGTAGTATAGCCGGATCGATTACAGGTACCAATCAGCCCCAGCATTTT; CDR3: CASSIAGSITGTNQPQHF